This TCR beta chain emerged from a study of T cells in Graves' hyperthyroidism and ophthalmopathy. V was shortened by 7 bases and J by 6 bases, with 3 bases between the two germline ends. CDR1 is SEHNR, CDR2 FQNEAQ, per germline (reference sequence). The CDR3 length is 9 residues. The investigators amplified TCR beta CDR3 regions from RNA transcripts. Initially, a first-round RT-PCR of the TCR CDR3 employed the HTBI primer set. TCRdb ran MiXCR on the multiplex PCR reads and lists one entry per CDR3 protein. The sample holds roughly 500,000 distinct CDR3 sequences, about 45% seen once. Study observations and caveats: Blood also showed most of the thyroid clonotypes that were expanded above 0.001.

At least ten counts were recorded for this clonotype. The antigen remains undetermined. The source material was peripheral blood or thyroid tissue (not recorded which). This sequence joins TRBV7-9 and TRBJ1-1; D unresolved. The TCR sequence derives from an adult woman with Graves' disease, either hyperthyroidism or ophthalmopathy (not recorded which). The CDR3 reads CASNAEAFF. The DNA of the CDR3 is TGTGCCAGCAACGCTGAAGCTTTCTTT.